This TCR beta chain was captured in a study of cytomegalovirus exposure and HLA in healthy donors. Findings and caveats of the study: Near-uniform donor sequencing depth was presumed by presence/absence analyses. TCR beta chain V- and J-gene trimming was linked, in a later analysis, to a missense variant in DCLRE1C. Reported performance of the classifier showed diagnosis of cytomegalovirus status with high specificity and sensitivity. A later analysis found common viral pathogens apparently linked to several of the most significant clusters.

Primers included in the PCR were 60 Vbeta and 13 Jbeta primers. TCRdb's table, derived via immunoSEQ multiplex PCR, lists solely in-frame clones and lacks some. Altogether 85,000 to 110,000 clones are present, approximately 64% being singletons, with the ten largest covering about 3.5%. This clone was counted between two and nine times. Its matching antigen is unknown. V lost 5 bases to trimming and J lost 7 bases; unmatched junction nucleotides: 6. Germline lookup yields CDR1 SGHAT and CDR2 FQNNGV. The CDR3 runs to 15 residues. The receptor comes from a woman aged 50 to 60 in good health and CMV-seronegative. The material sequenced was PBMCs. The chain employs TRBV11-2 and TRBJ2-2; 11 bases fit TRBD1. The DNA of the CDR3 is TGTGCCAGCAGCCGCGGACAGGGGGCTTACGGGGAGCTGTTTTTT. Translating gives CASSRGQGAYGELFF.